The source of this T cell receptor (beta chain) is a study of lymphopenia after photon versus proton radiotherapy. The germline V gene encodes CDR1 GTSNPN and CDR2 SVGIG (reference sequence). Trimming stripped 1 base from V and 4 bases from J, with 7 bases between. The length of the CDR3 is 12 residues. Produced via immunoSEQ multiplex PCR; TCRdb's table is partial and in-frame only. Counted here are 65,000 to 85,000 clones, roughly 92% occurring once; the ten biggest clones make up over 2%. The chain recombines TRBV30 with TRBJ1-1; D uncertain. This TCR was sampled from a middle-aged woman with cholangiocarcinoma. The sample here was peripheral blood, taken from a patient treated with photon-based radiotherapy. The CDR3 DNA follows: TGTGCCTGGAGTGCGGGGAGCACTGAAGCTTTCTTT. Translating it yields CAWSAGSTEAFF.